This T cell receptor beta chain was identified during a study of PD-L1 blockade in urothelial cancer. Only in-frame clones appear in the TCRdb table, and some are missing; sequencing was by immunoSEQ multiplex PCR. The table lists some 35,000 clones, around 33% of them singletons. The CDR3 extends over 15 amino acids. Germline lookup yields CDR1 LNHDA and CDR2 SQIVND (reference sequence). Losses at the gene ends were 3 bases for V and 7 bases for J; bases not matched to a gene: 6. The V gene is TRBV19, the J gene TRBJ2-2; TRBD1 matches 9 bases. This receptor was identified in a man between 60 and 70 years old with urothelial cancer. The specimen comprised tumor tissue, sampled before atezolizumab (anti-PD-L1) treatment. The CDR3 region is CASSIQQGAGGELFF. CDR3 in DNA: TGTGCCAGTAGTATTCAACAGGGGGCGGGCGGGGAGCTGTTTTTT.